The 22 T cell receptor beta chains presented below share a single source sample, sequenced in a study of Graves' ophthalmopathy and Graves' hyperthyroidism. Transcripts of RNA were the source for amplifying TCR beta CDR3 regions. A first-round RT-PCR used HTBI primers, followed by a second-round multiplex PCR. A single record per CDR3 protein comes from TCRdb applying MiXCR to the multiplex PCR reads. The sample has about 40,000 distinct CDR3 sequences, 52% seen once. Material for sequencing was peripheral blood. The receptor source for this set is an adult man with Graves' ophthalmopathy.

V gene TRBV7-9 combines with J gene TRBJ1-5; D may be TRBD1 (5 bases). The CDR3 consists of 13 residues. The germline V gene has CDR1 SEHNR and CDR2 FQNEAQ (reference sequence). V lost 11 bases to trimming and J lost 7 bases, with 18 bases between them. CDR3 in amino acids: CAGGTSGNQPQHF. The CDR3 nucleotides read TGTGCCGGGGGGACTAGCGGTAACCAGCCCCAGCATTTT.

This clonotype was counted ten times or more. The chain uses TRBV12-3 or TRBV12-4 and TRBJ2-1; the D is unclear. The V and J ends lost 1 base and 5 bases respectively, with 12 bases between them. The CDR3 consists of 15 residues. The CDR3 region is CASSLDGSVDNEQFF. For the CDR3, the DNA is TGTGCCAGCAGTTTAGATGGGTCAGTAGACAATGAGCAGTTCTTC.

Concerning this clonotype: A much larger clone lies a single base off, so this may be a read error. The chain is built from TRBV10-3 and TRBJ2-7, with D unclear. V lost 11 bases to trimming and J lost 3 bases, with 11 bases between them. This CDR3 has 11 residues. CDR1 ENHRY and CDR2 SYGVKD come from the germline V gene. CDR3 nucleotide sequence: TGTGCCGGCTATGCTGACTACGAGCAGTACTTC. Encoded protein: CAGYADYEQYF.

J is TRBJ2-7 and V is TRBV5-5, with a weak D call TRBD1 (6 bases). This CDR3 is 14 amino acids long. The ends were cut back, 3 bases at V and 4 bases at J, with 14 bases in the middle. Looked up from germline, CDR1 is SGHKS and CDR2 is YYEKEE (reference sequence). The CDR3 coding sequence is TGTGCCAGCAGCTCACAGGGATTTGCGTACGAGCAGTACTTC. Protein: CASSSQGFAYEQYF. The full variable domain, completed using reference TRBV5-5 and TRBJ2-7, is DAGVTQSPTHLIKTRGQQVTLRCSPISGHKSVSWYQQVLGQGPQFIFQYYEKEERGRGNFPDRFSARQFPNYSSELNVNALLLGDSALYLCASSSQGFAYEQYFGPGTRLTVT.

V gene TRBV20-1 combines with J gene TRBJ2-7, with D perhaps matching TRBD2 (6 bases). Trimming left V 7 bases short and J 1 base short, with 14 bases between. The CDR3 runs to 13 residues. CDR1 is DFQATT and CDR2 is SNEGSKA in the germline V gene (reference sequence). Written as DNA, the CDR3 is TGCAGTGTTCCGGGACTTACTTCCTACGAGCAGTACTTC. Translating gives CSVPGLTSYEQYF.

The CDR3: CSVDIRTGIGTQYF. CDR3 nucleotides: TGCAGCGTTGATATTCGTACGGGAATCGGGACCCAGTACTTC. V is TRBV29-1 and J is TRBJ2-5, with D possibly being TRBD2 (5 bases). The CDR3 contains 14 residues. Germline CDR1 reads SQVTM; CDR2 reads ANQGSEA. The V gene lost 3 bases and the J gene lost 7 bases, with 18 bases spanning the gap.

This clonotype came up many times. For the CDR3, the DNA is TGTGCCAGCAGCTTATCGGGGGCCCTCACAGATACGCAGTATTTT. This encodes CASSLSGALTDTQYF. The gene calls are TRBV7-3 and TRBJ2-3, with D possibly being TRBD1 or TRBD2 (6 bases each). V was cut by 2 bases and J by 2 bases, with 11 bases left in between. The germline V gene has CDR1 SGHTA and CDR2 FQGTGA. The CDR3 consists of 15 residues.

This rearrangement joins TRBV5-1 to TRBJ2-7; TRBD2 matches 7 bases. Germline-derived CDR1 and CDR2 are SGHRS and YFSETQ. The CDR3 is 14 amino acids. Trimming at V came to 0 bases and at J to 1 base, leaving 1 base not matched to a gene. CDR3 sequence: CASSLAGGSYEQYF. The CDR3 nucleotides are TGCGCCAGCAGCTTGGCGGGAGGATCCTACGAGCAGTACTTC.

This clonotype was observed at least ten times. This chain joins TRBV12-3 or TRBV12-4 and TRBJ2-5; the D gene is possibly TRBD2 (5 bases). Trimming shortened V by 6 bases and J by 1 base, and 12 bases separated the two germline ends. The CDR3 totals 14 residues. In DNA form, the CDR3 reads TGTGCCAGCAGGTCTGGACTTCTCCAAGAGACCCAGTACTTC. The encoded protein is CASRSGLLQETQYF.

The chain has TRBV14 and TRBJ2-5; no clear D gene. The CDR3 covers 12 residues. CDR1 is SGHDN, CDR2 FVKESK, per germline. V shed 4 bases and J shed 6 bases, with 9 bases lying between them. The CDR3 DNA reads as TGTGCCAGCAGCCCCCTTACCCAGACCCAGTACTTC. Translation gives CASSPLTQTQYF. Based on the CDR3 plus reference TRBV14 and TRBJ2-5, the full variable domain is EAGVTQFPSHSVIEKGQTVTLRCDPISGHDNLYWYRRVMGKEIKFLLHFVKESKQDESGMPNNRFLAERTGGTYSTLKVQPAELEDSGVYFCASSPLTQTQYFGPGTRLLVL.

This clonotype came up a few times. This chain's CDR3 is CASKKDSPYEQYF. For the CDR3, the DNA is TGTGCCTCGAAAAAGGACAGCCCCTACGAGCAGTACTTC. V gene TRBV24-1 combines with J gene TRBJ2-7, with D maybe TRBD1 (6 bases). Germline V gene lookup returns CDR1 KGHDR and CDR2 SFDVKD. This CDR3 is built from 13 residues. Trimming shortened V by 12 bases and J by 2 bases, and 16 bases separated the two germline ends.

Ten or more counts support this clonotype. V gene TRBV2 combines with J gene TRBJ2-1, with D possibly being TRBD2 (6 bases). The germline V gene encodes CDR1 SNHLY and CDR2 FYNNEI. Trimming shortened V by 1 base and J by 4 bases, and 11 bases separated the two germline ends. This CDR3 is built from 15 residues. The chain's CDR3 is CASSEDGGGYNEQFF. In nucleotides, the CDR3 is TGTGCCAGCAGTGAAGATGGTGGGGGGTACAATGAGCAGTTCTTC. Full variable domain (remainder filled in from reference TRBV2 and TRBJ2-1): EPEVTQTPSHQVTQMGQEVILRCVPISNHLYFYWYRQILGQKVEFLVSFYNNEISEKSEIFDDQFSVERPDGSNFTLKIRSTKLEDSAMYFCASSEDGGGYNEQFFGPGTRLTVL.

The J gene is TRBJ1-2, the V gene TRBV9, with TRBD1 matching over 7 bases. Germline CDR1 reads SGDLS; CDR2 reads YYNGEE. Unmatched junction bases numbered 6, after V lost 1 base and J lost 3 bases. This CDR3 is 15 amino acids long. The CDR3 bases are TGTGCCAGCAGCGTAACCGACAGGGCGGACTATGGCTACACCTTC. It codes for CASSVTDRADYGYTF.

As for this clonotype: Possible read error: a much larger clone is one base away. The gene calls are TRBV6-1 and TRBJ2-1; tentative D call: TRBD1 (6 bases). This CDR3 region has 16 residues. Looked up from germline, CDR1 is MNHNS and CDR2 is SASEGT. DNA of the CDR3: TGTGCCAGCAGCCGAACAGCACAGGGTTCCTGCAATGAGCAGTTCTTC. Protein: CASSRTAQGSCNEQFF.

The genes are TRBV19 and TRBJ2-1; no reliable D call. CDR3 length equals 12 residues. The germline gives CDR1 LNHDA, CDR2 SQIVND (reference sequence). Trimming shortened V by 3 bases and J by 6 bases, and 6 bases separated the two germline ends. The CDR3 spells CASSITSNEQFF. In DNA form, the CDR3 reads TGTGCCAGTAGTATCACGAGCAATGAGCAGTTCTTC.

The chain uses TRBV20-1 and TRBJ2-7; 11 nucleotides line up with TRBD2. V lost 6 bases, J lost 3 bases, and 4 bases stayed unmatched. CDR1 and CDR2 from the germline V gene are DFQATT and SNEGSKA (reference sequence). This CDR3 contains 13 residues. CDR3 coding DNA: TGCAGTGCCAAGGGACTAGCGGACTACGAGCAGTACTTC. Its protein product is CSAKGLADYEQYF.

This clonotype has a count of ten or more. The CDR3 nucleotides read TGCAGTGTTTCGCCCCGGACTACCTCCTGGGGCATTCAGTACTTC. Encoded protein: CSVSPRTTSWGIQYF. The rearrangement uses TRBV20-1 and TRBJ2-4; possibly TRBD2 for D (6 bases). This CDR3 is built from 15 residues. V lost 7 bases and J lost 9, with 25 bases in between. The germline CDR1 and CDR2 sequences are DFQATT and SNEGSKA (reference sequence).

The V gene is TRBV6-1, the J gene TRBJ2-7, with 10 bases that match TRBD2. The CDR3 loop spans 14 amino acids. The V segment lost 2 bases and the J segment 4 bases; nucleotides outside the gene matches: 2. The germline CDR1 and CDR2 sequences are MNHNS and SASEGT. CDR3 in DNA: TGTGCCAGCAGTGAACAAGCGGGGGGGTACGAGCAGTACTTC. Translating it yields CASSEQAGGYEQYF.

Within the sample, this clonotype is medium-sized. The chain combines TRBV20-1 with TRBJ2-7, with TRBD1 matching 11 bases. Germline CDR1 DFQATT, CDR2 SNEGSKA (reference sequence). The trim removed 6 bases at V and 3 bases at J, leaving 7 bases unmatched. This CDR3 comprises 14 residues. The CDR3 DNA sequence: TGCAGTGCCGAACCAGGGACAGGGGGCTACGAGCAGTACTTC. The encoded protein is CSAEPGTGGYEQYF.

This clonotype has a count of ten or more. The CDR3, as DNA: TGTGCCAGCGAGAACCCGATGAACACTGAAGCTTTCTTT. This sequence encodes CASENPMNTEAFF. V is TRBV3-1 and J is TRBJ1-1, with D unresolved. V gave up 8 bases and J gave up 0 bases, with 10 bases separating them. Germline-derived CDR1 and CDR2 are LGHDT and YNNKEL (reference sequence). This CDR3 has 13 residues.

This clonotype is medium-sized within its sample. The chain employs TRBV10-3 and TRBJ2-5; D unclear. The V end lost 2 bases, the J end lost 2 bases, and 9 bases lay between the germline ends. Germline lookup yields CDR1 ENHRY and CDR2 SYGVKD. The CDR3 totals 14 residues. This CDR3 is CAISEPTLQETQYF. The DNA of the CDR3 is TGTGCCATCAGTGAGCCGACATTACAAGAGACCCAGTACTTC.

The V call is TRBV15, the J call TRBJ2-1; D is possibly TRBD2 (7 bases). Germline values: CDR1 LNHNV, CDR2 YYDKDF (reference sequence). This CDR3 is built from 14 residues. Trimming left V 5 bases short and J 7 bases short, with 15 bases between. The CDR3 DNA follows: TGTGCCACCAGCGCAAAGAGGGGGGGGAATGAGCAGTTCTTC. Its protein is CATSAKRGGNEQFF.